Described below is a single T cell receptor beta chain sequence and its context. Methods used by the authors: Reference gene primer amplification in the assay estimated nucleated cell counts. Sequencing used immunoSEQ multiplex PCR; TCRdb keeps in-frame clones, though not all of them. That table supplies the V and J calls and clone size; D and trimming were determined from the DNA. This table holds roughly 74,000 clones, roughly 90% found once. The source of the sample is a study of blood T cell repertoires in COVID-19. Study context: Samples of COVID-19 (acute and convalescent) were obtained from the United States, Italy and Spain. PBMCs, B-cell-depleted T cells, or T cells were the source of the cDNA or gDNA that made up the material.

Trimming cost V 0 bases and J 2 bases, with 13 bases left between them. Germline lookup yields CDR1 SGHVS and CDR2 FQNEAQ. The CDR3 length is 16 residues. This clonotype was obtained from a man aged 65-85 years with active or convalescent COVID-19. The chain joins TRBV7-8 to TRBJ2-5; TRBD2 might be the D (7 bases). Sequenced input: peripheral blood. In DNA, the CDR3 is TGTGCCAGCAGCTTAGCCGGGGGGCAGCTACAAGAGACCCAGTACTTC. Protein product: CASSLAGGQLQETQYF. The entire variable domain, with the rest obtained from reference TRBV7-8 and TRBJ2-5, is as follows: GAGVSQSPRYKVAKRGQDVALRCDPISGHVSLFWYQQALGQGPEFLTYFQNEAQLDKSGLPSDRFFAERPEGSVSTLKIQRTQQEDSAVYLCASSLAGGQLQETQYFGPGTRLLVL.